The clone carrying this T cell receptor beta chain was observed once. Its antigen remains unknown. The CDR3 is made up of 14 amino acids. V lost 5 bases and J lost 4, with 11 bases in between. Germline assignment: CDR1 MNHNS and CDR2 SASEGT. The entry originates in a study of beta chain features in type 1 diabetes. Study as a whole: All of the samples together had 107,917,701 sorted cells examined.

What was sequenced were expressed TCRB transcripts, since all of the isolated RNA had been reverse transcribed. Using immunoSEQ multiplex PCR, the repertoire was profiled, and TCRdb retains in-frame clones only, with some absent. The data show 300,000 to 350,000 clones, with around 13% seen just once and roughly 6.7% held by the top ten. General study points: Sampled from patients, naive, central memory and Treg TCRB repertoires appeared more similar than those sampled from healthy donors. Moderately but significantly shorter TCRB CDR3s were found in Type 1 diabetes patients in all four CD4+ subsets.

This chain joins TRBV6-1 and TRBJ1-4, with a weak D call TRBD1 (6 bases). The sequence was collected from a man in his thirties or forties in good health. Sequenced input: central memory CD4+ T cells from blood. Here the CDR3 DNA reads TGTGCCAGCAGTCTGGGGACAAGTAATGAAAAACTGTTTTTT. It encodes CASSLGTSNEKLFF.